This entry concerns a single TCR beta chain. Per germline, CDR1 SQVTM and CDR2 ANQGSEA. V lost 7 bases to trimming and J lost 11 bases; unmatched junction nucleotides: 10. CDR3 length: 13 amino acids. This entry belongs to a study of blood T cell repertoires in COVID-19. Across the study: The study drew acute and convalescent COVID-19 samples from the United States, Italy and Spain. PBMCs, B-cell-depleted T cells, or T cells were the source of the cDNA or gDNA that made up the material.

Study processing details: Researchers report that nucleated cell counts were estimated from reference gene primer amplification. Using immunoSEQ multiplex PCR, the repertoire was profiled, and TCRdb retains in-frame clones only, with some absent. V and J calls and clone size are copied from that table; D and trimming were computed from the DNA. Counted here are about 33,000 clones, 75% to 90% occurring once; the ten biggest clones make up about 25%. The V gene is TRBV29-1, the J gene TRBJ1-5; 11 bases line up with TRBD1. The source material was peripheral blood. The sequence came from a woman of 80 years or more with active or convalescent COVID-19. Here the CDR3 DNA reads TGCAGCGCCGCAGGGACAGGGGGATCGGCCCAGCATTTT. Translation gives CSAAGTGGSAQHF. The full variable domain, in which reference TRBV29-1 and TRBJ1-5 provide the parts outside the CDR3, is SAVISQKPSRDICQRGTSLTIQCQVDSQVTMMFWYRQQPGQSLTLIATANQGSEATYESGFVIDKFPISRPNLTFSTLTVSNMSPEDSSIYLCSAAGTGGSAQHFGDGTRLSIL.